This TCR beta chain derives from a study of blood T cell repertoires in COVID-19 (dated by TCRdb to the early 2020s). Some background on the complete study: Collaborator samples came from the United States, Italy and Spain and covered acute and convalescent phases of COVID-19. The prospective study material was composed of cDNA or gDNA derived from T cells, B-cell-depleted T cells, or PBMCs. The dataset comprised deeply sampled blood TCRbeta repertoires from subjects exposed to, actively infected with, or recovered from COVID-19. The repertoires were released in a freely available public database intended as a resource for research on the immune response to SARS-CoV-2. The samples were drawn from two sources: the first 160 participants of the ongoing ImmuneRACE study, and 1,000 to 1,500 subjects contributed by 6 global collaborators. Sample metadata almost always included a de-identified subject ID, COVID-19 status, age in years and sex. Where HLA class I and class II types were available, the types were taken from metadata supplied by the sample provider, not from assay-based typing.

TCRbeta CDR3 regions were amplified from genomic DNA using the immunoSEQ Assay, a bias-controlled multiplex PCR. On the authors' methods: The number of nucleated cells in each sample was estimated from the amplification of reference gene primers within the assay. To quantify the absolute abundance of each unique TCRbeta CDR3 rearrangement, sequence reads were collapsed and filtered. For each sample, productive Simpson clonality was calculated as the square root of Simpson's diversity index across productive rearrangements. In its TCRdb copy, this immuneACCESS table keeps in-frame sequences only and misses some clones. Where compared with another copy, unresolved V genes explain less than half of these, and the others have no known cause. For V, J and clone size, that table is used; D and trimming come from the DNA. The sample table lists 150,000 to 200,000 clones, 85% to 90% of them with a count of one. The ten most abundant clones make up 7% to 7.5% of the sample.

Each collaborating institution followed its own protocols to collect whole blood in K2EDTA tubes. For TCRbeta analysis, collaborator samples were shipped as frozen whole blood, as isolated PBMCs, or as DNA extracted from either sample type. The cysteine opens and the phenylalanine closes a CDR3 of 18 amino acids. Only the CDR3 DNA is retained, 54 bases long and in frame from the first base. For CDR1 and CDR2, the germline V gene (reference sequence) lists SGHNT and YYREEE. V trim: 4 bases; J trim: 1 base; unmatched bases: 10. The study at large found these results: Clinical and demographic metadata were provided uncurated, with the amount varying by source and participant.

The table lists this clone with a few counts. Its antigen is not yet known. Base qualities are missing; no much larger clone stands one base away. The chain is assembled from TRBV5-4 and TRBJ2-1, and TRBD2 aligns with 11 junction nucleotides. This TCR came from an elderly woman in a cohort sampled during active or convalescent COVID-19. Sequencing input: peripheral blood. The CDR3 region: CASSLRRLAGPSYNEQFF. The DNA sequence is given as TGTGCCAGCAGCCTTCGACGACTAGCGGGGCCTTCCTACAATGAGCAGTTCTTC. This CDR3, with the reference TRBV5-4 and TRBJ2-1 proteins standing in past its ends, gives the full variable domain ETGVTQSPTHLIKTRGQQVTLRCSSQSGHNTVSWYQQALGQGPQFIFQYYREEENGRGNFPPRFSGLQFPNYSSELNVNALELDDSALYLCASSLRRLAGPSYNEQFFGPGTRLTVL.